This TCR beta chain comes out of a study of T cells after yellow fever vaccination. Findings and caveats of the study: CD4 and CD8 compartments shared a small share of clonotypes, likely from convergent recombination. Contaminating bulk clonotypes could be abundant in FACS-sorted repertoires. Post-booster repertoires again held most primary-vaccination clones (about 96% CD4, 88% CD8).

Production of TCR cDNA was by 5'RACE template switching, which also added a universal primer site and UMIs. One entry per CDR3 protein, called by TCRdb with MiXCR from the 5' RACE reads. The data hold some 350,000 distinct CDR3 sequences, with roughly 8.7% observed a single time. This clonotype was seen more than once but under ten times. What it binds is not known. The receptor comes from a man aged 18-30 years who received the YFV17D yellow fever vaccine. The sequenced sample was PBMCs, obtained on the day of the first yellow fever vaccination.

The CDR3, as DNA: TGCGCCAGCAGCTTGGTGGGCAGGAATAATTCACCCCTCCACTTT. It specifies CASSLVGRNNSPLHF. This chain joins TRBV5-1 and TRBJ1-6; the D is unclear. The V gene's germline CDR1 is SGHRS and CDR2 YFSETQ. The CDR3 has 15 residues. Trimming took 0 bases from V and 5 from J, leaving 9 bases between them.